This T cell receptor (beta chain) was documented in a study of blood T cell repertoires in COVID-19. Profiling relied on immunoSEQ multiplex PCR, and the TCRdb table lists in-frame clones only, not all of them. The data contain some 360,000 clones, approximately 90% of them seen just once; the ten biggest clones take up 3.9%. The TCR originated in a woman aged 55-69 years with COVID-19, enrolled during active disease. Sequenced input: peripheral blood.

This chain's CDR3 is CASSPFRPGNTGELFF. CDR3 in DNA: TGCGCCAGCAGCCCTTTTCGACCGGGGAACACCGGGGAGCTGTTTTTT. The chain is built from TRBV5-1 and TRBJ2-2, with D unresolved. Germline CDR1 is SGHRS and CDR2 is YFSETQ. V dropped 4 bases and J dropped 1 base, with 14 bases sitting between them. This CDR3 spans 16 amino acids.